Included here is one T cell receptor beta chain sequence, with context. CDR3 length: 16 residues. The V end was cut by 1 base, the J end by 0 bases, with 13 bases between. Per germline, CDR1 DFQATT and CDR2 SNEGSKA (reference sequence). The data belong to a study of patients and donors after allogeneic stem cell transplantation. TCRdb recomputed calls from the RT-PCR reads with MiXCR, one row per CDR3 protein. There are fewer than 500,000 distinct CDR3 sequences in the sample; roughly 17% occur only once, and about 7% lies in the top ten. The rearrangement uses TRBV20-1 and TRBJ2-4; no firm D call. Sequences were obtained from blood, either unsorted or a sorted T cell fraction (not recorded which). The sequence derives from a human donor who was either an allogeneic HSCT recipient or a stem cell or donor lymphocyte infusion donor (not recorded which). It is not recorded whose cells these are; they may come from a transplant donor. Written as DNA, the CDR3 is TGCAGTGCTAGAGTCACCCCGTCGGTAGCCAAAAACATTCAGTACTTC. It translates to CSARVTPSVAKNIQYF.